A single sample is the source of the 24 T cell receptor beta chains below, sequenced in a study of shared clonotypes between healthy human individuals. Naive CD8 cells were CD45RO-negative, positively selected for CCR7, excluding terminally differentiated effector memory CD45RA+ cells. Sequenced by immunoSEQ multiplex PCR; TCRdb stores in-frame clones only, minus some. The table has over 2 million clones, just under 95% seen once. Sequenced input: naive CD8+ T cells sorted from blood. All receptors derive from a man aged 18-30 years in good health.

The chain is built from TRBV12-5 and TRBJ2-7; TRBD2 might be the D (5 bases). In germline, CDR1 is LGHNT, CDR2 FRNRAP. V was trimmed by 0 bases and J by 7 bases, leaving 13 bases between them. The CDR3 has 14 amino acids. The CDR3 loop is CASGLVGLLGEQYF. CDR3 nucleotide sequence: TGTGCTAGTGGTTTGGTAGGACTCCTAGGGGAGCAGTACTTC. Drawing the rest from reference TRBV12-5 and TRBJ2-7, the complete variable domain is DARVTQTPRHKVTEMGQEVTMRCQPILGHNTVFWYRQTMMQGLELLAYFRNRAPLDDSGMPKDRFSAEMPDATLATLKIQPSEPRDSAVYFCASGLVGLLGEQYFGPGTRLTVT.

About this clone itself: This sample also contains other DNA sequences that code for the same CDR3. The chain is built from TRBV4-3 and TRBJ2-2; D is unclear. CDR1 and CDR2 (germline): LGHNA, YSLEER. Trimming left V 0 bases short and J 5 bases short, with 4 bases between. This CDR3 is 13 amino acids long. The CDR3, as DNA: TGCGCCAGCAGCCAAGAGGTGACCGGGGAGCTGTTTTTT. It encodes CASSQEVTGELFF.

The J gene is TRBJ2-7, the V gene TRBV13; D might be TRBD1 (7 bases). Germline CDR1 reads PRHDT; CDR2 reads FYEKMQ (reference sequence). The CDR3 contains 18 residues. Between the trimmed V and J ends, which lost 6 bases and 1 base, there was a span of 25 bases. The CDR3 DNA reads as TGTGCCAGCAGTGACAGGGAAAAGCTAGCGCTCGGTTCCTACGAGCAGTACTTC. Encoded protein: CASSDREKLALGSYEQYF.

The chain links TRBV28 to TRBJ2-5; possible D gene TRBD2, 6 bases. The CDR3 has 14 amino acids. CDR1 MDHEN and CDR2 SYDVKM come from the germline V gene. Trimming removed 5 bases from V and 0 bases from J, with 10 bases in between. The CDR3 nucleotides are TGTGCCAGCAGTCTCTGGGGGGACCAAGAGACCCAGTACTTC. Encoded protein: CASSLWGDQETQYF.

With respect to this clone: In the same sample, other DNA sequences code for this CDR3. The chain carries TRBV6-5 and TRBJ2-2, with 12 bases lining up with TRBD1. Germline trimming cut 5 bases from V and 5 bases from J; bases unmatched to any gene: 3. Germline values: CDR1 MNHEY, CDR2 SVGAGI. The CDR3 has 15 amino acids. The CDR3 protein is CASSGTGGVTGELFF. In nucleotides, the CDR3 is TGTGCCAGCAGTGGGACAGGGGGCGTAACCGGGGAGCTGTTTTTT.

The chain links TRBV19 to TRBJ1-5; D is unresolved. The V end was cut by 3 bases, the J end by 0 bases, with 9 bases between. Germline CDR1 is LNHDA and CDR2 is SQIVND (reference sequence). The CDR3 spans 15 residues. The CDR3 DNA reads as TGTGCCAGTAGTATGTTCCAGTATAGCAATCAGCCCCAGCATTTT. Residues: CASSMFQYSNQPQHF.

The rearrangement uses TRBV7-3 and TRBJ2-3, with D perhaps matching TRBD1 (6 bases). Germline CDR1 and CDR2: SGHTA and FQGTGA. This CDR3 has 14 amino acids. V lost 3 bases, J lost 5 bases, and 12 bases lay in between. The CDR3 DNA reads as TGTGCCAGCAGCTTTTTGGGGGCCGGAGATACGCAGTATTTT. Translating it yields CASSFLGAGDTQYF.

This rearrangement joins TRBV28 to TRBJ1-5, with TRBD1 as a possible D gene (6 bases). The germline V gene encodes CDR1 MDHEN and CDR2 SYDVKM. This CDR3 has 14 residues. Trimming pared 7 bases from V and 6 bases from J, leaving 16 bases between. The CDR3 reads CASKAKGVRQPQHF. The DNA of the CDR3 is TGTGCCAGCAAGGCAAAGGGGGTACGTCAGCCCCAGCATTTT.

The chain has TRBV6-1 and TRBJ2-7; TRBD1 might be the D (6 bases). V was trimmed by 1 base and J by 4 bases, leaving 11 bases between them. Germline CDR1 is MNHNS and CDR2 is SASEGT. The CDR3 runs 14 residues. The CDR3 region has the DNA TGTGCCAGCAGTGAAGGGCCAGGGGAGTACGAGCAGTACTTC. Translated: CASSEGPGEYEQYF.

The chain links TRBV6-5 to TRBJ1-1; 11 bases are a match to TRBD1. The length of the CDR3 is 15 residues. J lost 0 bases, V lost 7 bases, and 4 bases had no gene match. Germline V CDR1 and CDR2: MNHEY, SVGAGI. The CDR3 region has the DNA TGTGCCAGCATTCCGGGACAGGGGGTGAACACTGAAGCTTTCTTT. Translation: CASIPGQGVNTEAFF.

This chain uses TRBV28 with TRBJ2-7; 9 positions match TRBD2. Germline loops: CDR1 MDHEN, CDR2 SYDVKM. V lost 7 bases, J lost 0 bases, and 4 bases stayed unmatched. The CDR3 extends over 14 amino acids. The CDR3 sequence is CASNDSGGSYEQYF. The CDR3 DNA sequence: TGTGCCAGCAACGATAGCGGGGGCTCCTACGAGCAGTACTTC. Using reference TRBV28 and TRBJ2-7 for the parts outside the CDR3, the full variable domain is DVKVTQSSRYLVKRTGEKVFLECVQDMDHENMFWYRQDPGLGLRLIYFSYDVKMKEKGDIPEGYSVSREKKERFSLILESASTNQTSMYLCASNDSGGSYEQYFGPGTRLTVT.

The chain links TRBV6-1 to TRBJ2-7; 9 bases line up with TRBD2. V lost 4 bases to trimming and J lost 5 bases; unmatched junction nucleotides: 12. The CDR3 spans 16 residues. The germline gives CDR1 MNHNS, CDR2 SASEGT. CDR3 DNA: TGTGCCAGCAGTGTCAATAGCGGGAGTAAATCCCACGAGCAGTACTTC. It translates to CASSVNSGSKSHEQYF.

Notes on this clone: Distinct nucleotide sequences in the sample also encode this CDR3. The rearrangement uses TRBV9 and TRBJ2-3, with D possibly matching TRBD1 (5 bases). This CDR3 region has 14 residues. Germline V CDR1 and CDR2: SGDLS, YYNGEE. The V and J ends lost 2 bases and 2 bases respectively, with 9 bases between them. DNA for the CDR3: TGTGCCAGCAGCGTGGAAGGGGTCACAGATACGCAGTATTTT. It encodes CASSVEGVTDTQYF. Together with reference TRBV9 and TRBJ2-3, the CDR3 gives the full variable domain: DSGVTQTPKHLITATGQRVTLRCSPRSGDLSVYWYQQSLDQGLQFLIQYYNGEERAKGNILERFSAQQFPDLHSELNLSSLELGDSALYFCASSVEGVTDTQYFGPGTRLTVL.

On this clone: Other DNA variants within this sample encode the same CDR3. This rearrangement joins TRBV28 to TRBJ2-2; D not resolved. Trimming left V 6 bases short and J 3 bases short, with 11 bases between. The germline CDR1 and CDR2 sequences are MDHEN and SYDVKM. The CDR3 totals 14 residues. The CDR3 loop reads CASSLTGYTGELFF. The CDR3 nucleotides are TGTGCCAGCAGCTTGACGGGTTACACCGGGGAGCTGTTTTTT.

The chain joins TRBV6-5 to TRBJ1-6; D remains ambiguous. Germline V gene sequence: CDR1 MNHEY, CDR2 SVGAGI. V was shortened by 4 bases and J by 7 bases, with 11 bases between the two germline ends. The CDR3 totals 14 residues. The CDR3 reads CASSFAILNSPLHF. In nucleotides, the CDR3 is TGTGCCAGCAGTTTCGCGATATTGAATTCACCCCTCCACTTT.

The gene calls are TRBV5-4 and TRBJ2-1, with 13 bases that match TRBD2. J gave up 5 bases and V 3 bases, and 2 bases lay outside the gene matches. Germline lookup yields CDR1 SGHNT and CDR2 YYREEE (reference sequence). The CDR3 extends over 15 amino acids. DNA for the CDR3: TGTGCCAGCAGCTCGGGACTAGCGGGGAACAATGAGCAGTTCTTC. This codes for CASSSGLAGNNEQFF.

The gene calls are TRBV29-1 and TRBJ2-3; no definite D call. The germline V and J ends were trimmed by 4 bases and 2 bases, with 13 bases remaining between them. This CDR3 is built from 14 residues. The germline V gene has CDR1 SQVTM and CDR2 ANQGSEA. CDR3: CSVAQLPPTDTQYF. The CDR3 DNA is TGCAGCGTTGCCCAACTTCCCCCCACAGATACGCAGTATTTT.

V and J are TRBV5-4 and TRBJ2-3; 11 bases align to TRBD2. V lost 4 bases and J lost 4; bases outside the gene matches: 5. The length of the CDR3 is 15 residues. Germline V lookup: CDR1 SGHNT, CDR2 YYREEE (reference sequence). The CDR3, as DNA: TGTGCCAGCAGCCCCGGGACTAGCGGCGCAGATACGCAGTATTTT. Amino acids: CASSPGTSGADTQYF.

The genes are TRBV6-5 and TRBJ2-7, with 9 positions matching TRBD2. Germline assignment: CDR1 MNHEY and CDR2 SVGAGI. V shed 2 bases, J shed 2 bases, and the junction held 4 bases outside the gene matches. This CDR3 is 15 amino acids long. The DNA of the CDR3 is TGTGCCAGCAGTTACGTGCGGGGGGGAACCTACGAGCAGTACTTC. Translating gives CASSYVRGGTYEQYF.

For the CDR3, the DNA is TGTGCCAGTAGTATTACTAGCGGGAGGCCCTGGGAGACCCAGTACTTC. Protein: CASSITSGRPWETQYF. V usage is TRBV19 and J usage is TRBJ2-5; 12 bases fit TRBD2. J lost 5 bases, V lost 3 bases, and 7 bases had no gene match. The CDR3 is 16 amino acids. Germline V lookup: CDR1 LNHDA, CDR2 SQIVND (reference sequence).

The chain uses TRBV27 and TRBJ1-4; D is possibly TRBD1 (5 bases). This CDR3 is built from 15 residues. Trimming shortened V by 5 bases and J by 8 bases, and 18 bases separated the two germline ends. The germline gives CDR1 MNHEY, CDR2 SMNVEV (reference sequence). The CDR3 sequence is CASSPGTVEQEKLFF. For the CDR3, the DNA is TGTGCCAGCAGTCCGGGGACGGTCGAGCAGGAAAAACTGTTTTTT.

This rearrangement joins TRBV4-2 to TRBJ1-4; 10 bases are shared with TRBD1. V lost 3 bases and J lost 3; bases outside the gene matches: 7. Looked up from germline, CDR1 is LGHNA and CDR2 is YNFKEQ. The CDR3 extends over 17 amino acids. Written as DNA, the CDR3 is TGTGCCAGCAGCCACGGGACAGGGGCATTGCCTAATGAAAAACTGTTTTTT. Translation gives CASSHGTGALPNEKLFF.

The chain has TRBV19 and TRBJ1-2, with 9 bases lining up with TRBD1. The germline CDR1 and CDR2 sequences are LNHDA and SQIVND (reference sequence). J lost 8 bases, V lost 4 bases, and 8 bases had no gene match. The CDR3 totals 14 residues. CDR3: CASSTWDREKGYTF. The CDR3 nucleotides are TGTGCCAGTAGTACGTGGGACAGGGAGAAAGGCTACACCTTC. Drawing the rest from reference TRBV19 and TRBJ1-2, the complete variable domain is DGGITQSPKYLFRKEGQNVTLSCEQNLNHDAMYWYRQDPGQGLRLIYYSQIVNDFQKGDIAEGYSVSREKKESFPLTVTSAQKNPTAFYLCASSTWDREKGYTFGSGTRLTVV.

This clone was detected only once. The chain uses TRBV14 and TRBJ2-3; perhaps D is TRBD1 or TRBD2 (5 bases each). Germline loops: CDR1 SGHDN, CDR2 FVKESK. Trimming stripped 1 base from V and 0 bases from J, with 14 bases between. The CDR3 has 17 residues. CDR3 in amino acids: CASSQGKEWGSTDTQYF. In DNA, the CDR3 is TGTGCCAGCAGCCAAGGGAAGGAGTGGGGGAGCACAGATACGCAGTATTTT. The full variable domain, its missing parts supplied by reference TRBV14 and TRBJ2-3, is EAGVTQFPSHSVIEKGQTVTLRCDPISGHDNLYWYRRVMGKEIKFLLHFVKESKQDESGMPNNRFLAERTGGTYSTLKVQPAELEDSGVYFCASSQGKEWGSTDTQYFGPGTRLTVL.